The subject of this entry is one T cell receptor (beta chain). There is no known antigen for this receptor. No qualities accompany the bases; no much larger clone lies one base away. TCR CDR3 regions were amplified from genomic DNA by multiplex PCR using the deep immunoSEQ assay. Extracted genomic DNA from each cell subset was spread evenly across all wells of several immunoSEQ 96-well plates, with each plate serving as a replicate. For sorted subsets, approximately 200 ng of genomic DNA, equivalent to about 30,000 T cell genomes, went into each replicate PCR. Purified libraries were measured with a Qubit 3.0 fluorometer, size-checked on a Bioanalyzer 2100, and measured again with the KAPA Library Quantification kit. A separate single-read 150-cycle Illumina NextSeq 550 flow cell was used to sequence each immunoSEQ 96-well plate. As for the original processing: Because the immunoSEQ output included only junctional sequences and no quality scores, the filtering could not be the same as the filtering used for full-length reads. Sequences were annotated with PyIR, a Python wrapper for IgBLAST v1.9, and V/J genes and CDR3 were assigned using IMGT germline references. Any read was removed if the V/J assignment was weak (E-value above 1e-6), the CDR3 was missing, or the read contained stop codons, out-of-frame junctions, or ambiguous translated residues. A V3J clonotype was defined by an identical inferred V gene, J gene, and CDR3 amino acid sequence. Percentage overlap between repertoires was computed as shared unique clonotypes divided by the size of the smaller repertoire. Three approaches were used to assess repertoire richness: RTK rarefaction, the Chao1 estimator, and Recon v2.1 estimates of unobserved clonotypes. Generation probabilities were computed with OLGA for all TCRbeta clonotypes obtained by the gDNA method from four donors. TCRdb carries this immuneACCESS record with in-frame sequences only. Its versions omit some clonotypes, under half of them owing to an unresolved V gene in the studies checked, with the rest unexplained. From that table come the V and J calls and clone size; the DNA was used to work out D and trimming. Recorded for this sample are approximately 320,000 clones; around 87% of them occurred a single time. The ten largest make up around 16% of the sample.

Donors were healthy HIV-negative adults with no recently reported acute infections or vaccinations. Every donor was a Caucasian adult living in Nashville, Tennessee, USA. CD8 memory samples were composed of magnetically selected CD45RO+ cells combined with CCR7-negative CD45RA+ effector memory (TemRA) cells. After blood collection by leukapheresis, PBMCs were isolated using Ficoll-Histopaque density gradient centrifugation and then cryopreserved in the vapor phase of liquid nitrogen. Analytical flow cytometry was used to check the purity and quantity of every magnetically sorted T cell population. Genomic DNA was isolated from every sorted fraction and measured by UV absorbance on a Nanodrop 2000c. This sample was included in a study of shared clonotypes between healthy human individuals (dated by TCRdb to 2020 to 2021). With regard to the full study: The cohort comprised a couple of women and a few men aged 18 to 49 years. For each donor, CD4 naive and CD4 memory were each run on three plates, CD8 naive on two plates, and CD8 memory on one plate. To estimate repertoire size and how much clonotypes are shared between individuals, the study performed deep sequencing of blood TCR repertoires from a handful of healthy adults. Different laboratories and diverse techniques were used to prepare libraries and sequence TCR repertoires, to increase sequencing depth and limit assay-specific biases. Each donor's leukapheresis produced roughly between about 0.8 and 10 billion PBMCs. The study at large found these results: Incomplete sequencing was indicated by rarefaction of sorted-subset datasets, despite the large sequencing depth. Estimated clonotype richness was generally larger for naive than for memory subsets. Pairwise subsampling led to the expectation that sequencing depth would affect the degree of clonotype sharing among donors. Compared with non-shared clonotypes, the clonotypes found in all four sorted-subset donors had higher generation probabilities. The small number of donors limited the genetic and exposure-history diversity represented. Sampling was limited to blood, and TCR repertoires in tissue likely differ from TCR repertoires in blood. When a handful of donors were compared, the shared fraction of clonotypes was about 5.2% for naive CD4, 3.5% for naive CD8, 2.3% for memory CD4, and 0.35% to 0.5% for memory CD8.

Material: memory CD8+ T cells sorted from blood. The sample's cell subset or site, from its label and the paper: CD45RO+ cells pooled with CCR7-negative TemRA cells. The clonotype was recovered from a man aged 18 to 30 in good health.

The nucleotide sequence is given as TGTGCCAGCAGTGAGGACAGGGGAAACACTGAAGCTTTCTTT. Its amino acids are CASSEDRGNTEAFF. The rearranged chain carries TRBV6-1 and TRBJ1-1; 9 bases in the junction line up with TRBD1. CDR1 and CDR2, looked up from the germline V gene, are MNHNS and SASEGT. The V end gives up 3 bases and the J end 2 bases, leaving 1 base in the junction not matched to a gene. The cysteine opens and the phenylalanine closes a CDR3 of 14 amino acids. Only the CDR3 DNA is retained, 42 bases long and in frame from the first base.